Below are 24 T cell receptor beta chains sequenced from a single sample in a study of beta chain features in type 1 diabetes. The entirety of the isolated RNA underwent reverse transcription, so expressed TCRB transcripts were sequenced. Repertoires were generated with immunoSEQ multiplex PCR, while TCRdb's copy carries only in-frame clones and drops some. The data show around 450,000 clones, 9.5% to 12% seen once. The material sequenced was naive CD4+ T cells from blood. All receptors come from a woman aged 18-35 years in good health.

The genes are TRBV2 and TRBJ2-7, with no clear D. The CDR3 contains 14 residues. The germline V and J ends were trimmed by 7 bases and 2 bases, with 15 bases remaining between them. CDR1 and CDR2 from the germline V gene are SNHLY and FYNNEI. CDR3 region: CASIGVRGPYEQYF. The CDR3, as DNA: TGTGCCAGCATAGGAGTACGAGGCCCCTACGAGCAGTACTTC.

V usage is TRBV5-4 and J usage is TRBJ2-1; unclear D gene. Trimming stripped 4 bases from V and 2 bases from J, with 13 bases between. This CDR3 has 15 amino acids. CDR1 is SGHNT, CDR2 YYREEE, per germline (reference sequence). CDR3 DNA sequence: TGTGCCAGCAGCAAGTCCACTGGGACCTACAATGAGCAGTTCTTC. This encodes CASSKSTGTYNEQFF.

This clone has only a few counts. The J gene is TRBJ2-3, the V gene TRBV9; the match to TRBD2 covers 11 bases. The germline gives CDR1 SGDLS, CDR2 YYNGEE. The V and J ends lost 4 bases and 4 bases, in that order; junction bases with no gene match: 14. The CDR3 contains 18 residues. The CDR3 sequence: CASSPDFVAGGHADTQYF. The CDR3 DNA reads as TGTGCCAGCAGCCCCGACTTCGTAGCGGGGGGGCATGCAGATACGCAGTATTTT.

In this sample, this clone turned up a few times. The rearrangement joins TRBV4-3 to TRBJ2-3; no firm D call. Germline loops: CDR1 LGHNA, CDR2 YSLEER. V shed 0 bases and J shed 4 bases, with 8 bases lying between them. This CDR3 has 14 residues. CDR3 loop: CASSQELRPDTQYF. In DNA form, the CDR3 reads TGCGCCAGCAGCCAAGAACTTCGGCCAGATACGCAGTATTTT.

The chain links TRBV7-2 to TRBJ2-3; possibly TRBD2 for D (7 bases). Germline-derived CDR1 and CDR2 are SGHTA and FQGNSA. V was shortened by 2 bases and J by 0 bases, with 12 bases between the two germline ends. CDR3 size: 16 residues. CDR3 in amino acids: CASSLIGGASTDTQYF. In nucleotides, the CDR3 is TGTGCCAGCAGCTTAATAGGGGGGGCTAGCACAGATACGCAGTATTTT.

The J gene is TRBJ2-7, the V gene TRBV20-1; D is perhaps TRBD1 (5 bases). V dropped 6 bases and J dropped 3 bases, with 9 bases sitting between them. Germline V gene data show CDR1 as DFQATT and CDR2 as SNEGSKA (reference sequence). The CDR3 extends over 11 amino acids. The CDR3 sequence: CSAQTGYEQYV. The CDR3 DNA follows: TGCAGTGCACAAACAGGCTACGAGCAGTACGTC.

CDR3 loop: CASSETGTSSGELFF. CDR3 in DNA: TGTGCCAGCAGCGAAACCGGGACTAGCTCCGGGGAGCTGTTTTTT. This chain uses TRBV7-3 with TRBJ2-2; TRBD2 matches 9 bases. The trim removed 5 bases at V and 6 bases at J, leaving 7 bases unmatched. Looked up from germline, CDR1 is SGHTA and CDR2 is FQGTGA. CDR3 length: 15 amino acids.

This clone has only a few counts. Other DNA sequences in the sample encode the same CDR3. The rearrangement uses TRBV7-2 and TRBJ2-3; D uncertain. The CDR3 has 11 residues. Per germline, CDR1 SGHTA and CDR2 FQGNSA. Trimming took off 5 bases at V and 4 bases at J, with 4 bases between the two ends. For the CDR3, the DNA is TGTGCCAGCAGCCCGGCAGATACGCAGTATTTT. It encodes CASSPADTQYF.

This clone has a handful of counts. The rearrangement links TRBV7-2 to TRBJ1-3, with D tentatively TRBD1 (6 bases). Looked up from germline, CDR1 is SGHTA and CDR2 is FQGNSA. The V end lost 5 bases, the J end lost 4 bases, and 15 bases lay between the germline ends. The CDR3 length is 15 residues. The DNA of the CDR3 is TGTGCCAGCAGCCCGCAACAGGGTGGAGGAAACACCATATATTTT. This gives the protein CASSPQQGGGNTIYF. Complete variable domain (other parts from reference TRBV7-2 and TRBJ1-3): GAGVSQSPSNKVTEKGKDVELRCDPISGHTALYWYRQSLGQGLEFLIYFQGNSAPDKSGLPSDRFSAERTGGSVSTLTIQRTQQEDSAVYLCASSPQQGGGNTIYFGEGSWLTVV.

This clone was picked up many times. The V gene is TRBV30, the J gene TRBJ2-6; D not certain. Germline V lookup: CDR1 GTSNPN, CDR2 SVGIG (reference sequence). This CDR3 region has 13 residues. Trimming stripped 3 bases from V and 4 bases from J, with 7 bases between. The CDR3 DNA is TGTGCCTGGAGGCCTGGAGGGGCCAACGTCCTGACTTTC. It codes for CAWRPGGANVLTF.

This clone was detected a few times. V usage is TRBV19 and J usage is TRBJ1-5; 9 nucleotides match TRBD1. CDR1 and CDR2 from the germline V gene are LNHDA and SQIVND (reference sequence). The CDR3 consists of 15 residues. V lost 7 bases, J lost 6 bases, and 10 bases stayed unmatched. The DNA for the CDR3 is TGTGCCAGTACAACCCGGGACAGGGTCAGTCAGCCCCAGCATTTT. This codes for CASTTRDRVSQPQHF.

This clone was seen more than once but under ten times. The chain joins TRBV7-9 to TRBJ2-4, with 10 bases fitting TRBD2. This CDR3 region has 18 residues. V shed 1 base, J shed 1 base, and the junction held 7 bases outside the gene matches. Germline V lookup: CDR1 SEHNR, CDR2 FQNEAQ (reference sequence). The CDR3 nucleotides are TGTGCCAGCAGCTTAGTTCGGCTAGCGGGAGTCGCCAAAAACATTCAGTACTTC. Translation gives CASSLVRLAGVAKNIQYF.

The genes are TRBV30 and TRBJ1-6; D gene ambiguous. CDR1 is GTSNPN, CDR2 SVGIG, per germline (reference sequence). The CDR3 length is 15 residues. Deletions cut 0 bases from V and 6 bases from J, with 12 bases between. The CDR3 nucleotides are TGTGCCTGGAGTGTAAGAGTGGCGGGTAATTCACCCCTCCACTTT. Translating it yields CAWSVRVAGNSPLHF.

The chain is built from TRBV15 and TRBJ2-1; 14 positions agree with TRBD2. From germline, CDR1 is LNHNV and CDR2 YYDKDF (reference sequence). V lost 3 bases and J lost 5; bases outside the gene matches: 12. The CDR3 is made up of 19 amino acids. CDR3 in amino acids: CATSRGGLAGAPSNNEQFF. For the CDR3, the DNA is TGTGCCACCAGCAGGGGGGGACTAGCGGGGGCCCCCTCGAACAATGAGCAGTTCTTC. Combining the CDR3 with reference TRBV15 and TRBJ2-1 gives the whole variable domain DAMVIQNPRYQVTQFGKPVTLSCSQTLNHNVMYWYQQKSSQAPKLLFHYYDKDFNNEADTPDNFQSRRPNTSFCFLDIRSPGLGDTAMYLCATSRGGLAGAPSNNEQFFGPGTRLTVL.

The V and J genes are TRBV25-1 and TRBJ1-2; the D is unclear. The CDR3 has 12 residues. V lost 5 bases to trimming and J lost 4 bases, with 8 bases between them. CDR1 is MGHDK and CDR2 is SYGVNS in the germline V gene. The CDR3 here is CASSNPGYGYTF. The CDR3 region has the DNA TGTGCCAGCAGTAACCCGGGCTATGGCTACACCTTC.

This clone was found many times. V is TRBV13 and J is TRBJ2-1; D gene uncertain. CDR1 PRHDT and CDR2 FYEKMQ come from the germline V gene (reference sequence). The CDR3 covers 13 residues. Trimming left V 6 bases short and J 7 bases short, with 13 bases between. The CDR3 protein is CASSRPLRNEQFF. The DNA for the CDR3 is TGTGCCAGCAGTCGACCTCTAAGGAATGAGCAGTTCTTC.

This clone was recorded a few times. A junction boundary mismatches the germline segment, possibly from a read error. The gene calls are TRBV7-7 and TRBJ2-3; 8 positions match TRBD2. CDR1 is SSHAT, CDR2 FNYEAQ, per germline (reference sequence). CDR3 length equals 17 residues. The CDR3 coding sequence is TGTGCTAGCAGCTTAGACGGACTAGCCAATAGCACAGATACGCAGTATTTT. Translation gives CASSLDGLANSTDTQYF.

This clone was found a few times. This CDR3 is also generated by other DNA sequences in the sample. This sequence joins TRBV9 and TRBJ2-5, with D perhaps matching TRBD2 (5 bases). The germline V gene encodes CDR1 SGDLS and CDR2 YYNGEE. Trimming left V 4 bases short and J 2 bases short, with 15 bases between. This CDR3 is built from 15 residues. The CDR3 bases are TGTGCCAGCAGCCCACGGGGAAGGGCTCAAGAGACCCAGTACTTC. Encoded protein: CASSPRGRAQETQYF.

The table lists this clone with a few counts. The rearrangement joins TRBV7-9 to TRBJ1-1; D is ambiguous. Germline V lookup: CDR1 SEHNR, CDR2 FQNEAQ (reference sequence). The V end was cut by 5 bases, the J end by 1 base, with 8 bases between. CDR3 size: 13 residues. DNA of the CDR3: TGTGCCAGCAGCCGTAATCAGAACACTGAAGCTTTCTTT. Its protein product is CASSRNQNTEAFF.

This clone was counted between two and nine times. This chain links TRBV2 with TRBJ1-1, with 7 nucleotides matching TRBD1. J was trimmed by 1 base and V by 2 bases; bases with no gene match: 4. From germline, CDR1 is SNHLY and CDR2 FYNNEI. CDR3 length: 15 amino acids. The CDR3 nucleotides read TGTGCCAGCAGTGAAAACAGGGGATGGAACACTGAAGCTTTCTTT. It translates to CASSENRGWNTEAFF.

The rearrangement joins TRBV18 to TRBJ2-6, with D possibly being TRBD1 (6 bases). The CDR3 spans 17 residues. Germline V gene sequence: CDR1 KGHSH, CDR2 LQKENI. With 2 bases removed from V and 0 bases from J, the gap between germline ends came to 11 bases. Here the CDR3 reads CASSPGQSPSGANVLTF. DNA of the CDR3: TGTGCCAGCTCACCAGGACAGTCCCCCTCTGGGGCCAACGTCCTGACTTTC.

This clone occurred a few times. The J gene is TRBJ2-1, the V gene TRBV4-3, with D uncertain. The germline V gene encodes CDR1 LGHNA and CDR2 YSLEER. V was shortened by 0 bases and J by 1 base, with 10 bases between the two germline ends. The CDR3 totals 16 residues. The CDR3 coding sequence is TGCGCCAGCAGCCAAGAAAACTTACGATCCTACAATGAGCAGTTCTTC. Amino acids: CASSQENLRSYNEQFF.

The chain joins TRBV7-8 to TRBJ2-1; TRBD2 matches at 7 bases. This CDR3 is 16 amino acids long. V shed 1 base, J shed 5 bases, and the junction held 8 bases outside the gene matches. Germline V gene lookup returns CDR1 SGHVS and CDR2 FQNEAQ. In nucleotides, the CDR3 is TGTGCCAGCAGCTTAGTGGGCGGGAGTACCCACAATGAGCAGTTCTTC. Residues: CASSLVGGSTHNEQFF. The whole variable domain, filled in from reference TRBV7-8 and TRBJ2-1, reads GAGVSQSPRYKVAKRGQDVALRCDPISGHVSLFWYQQALGQGPEFLTYFQNEAQLDKSGLPSDRFFAERPEGSVSTLKIQRTQQEDSAVYLCASSLVGGSTHNEQFFGPGTRLTVL.

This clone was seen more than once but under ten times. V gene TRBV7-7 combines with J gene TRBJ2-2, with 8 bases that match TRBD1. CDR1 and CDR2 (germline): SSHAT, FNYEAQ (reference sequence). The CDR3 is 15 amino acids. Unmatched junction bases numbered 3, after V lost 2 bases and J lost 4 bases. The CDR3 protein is CASSLSGGGTGELFF. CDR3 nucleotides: TGTGCCAGCAGCTTATCAGGGGGCGGCACCGGGGAGCTGTTTTTT.